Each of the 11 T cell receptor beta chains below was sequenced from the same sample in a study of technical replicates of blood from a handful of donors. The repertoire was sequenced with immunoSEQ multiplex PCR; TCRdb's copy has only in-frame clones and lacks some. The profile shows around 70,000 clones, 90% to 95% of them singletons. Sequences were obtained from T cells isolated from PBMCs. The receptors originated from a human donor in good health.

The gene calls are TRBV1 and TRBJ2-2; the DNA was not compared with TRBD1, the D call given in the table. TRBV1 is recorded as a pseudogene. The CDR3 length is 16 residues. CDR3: CTSSQEGTGNTGELFF. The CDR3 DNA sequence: TGCACCAGCAGCCAAGAAGGGACAGGGAACACCGGGGAGCTGTTTTTT.

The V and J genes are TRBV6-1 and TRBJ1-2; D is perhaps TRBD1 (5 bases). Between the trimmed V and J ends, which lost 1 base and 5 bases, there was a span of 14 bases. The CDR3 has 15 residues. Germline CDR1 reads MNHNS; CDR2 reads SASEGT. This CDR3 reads CASSEGLGHSYGYTF. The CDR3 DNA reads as TGTGCCAGCAGTGAAGGGCTGGGGCACTCTTATGGCTACACCTTC.

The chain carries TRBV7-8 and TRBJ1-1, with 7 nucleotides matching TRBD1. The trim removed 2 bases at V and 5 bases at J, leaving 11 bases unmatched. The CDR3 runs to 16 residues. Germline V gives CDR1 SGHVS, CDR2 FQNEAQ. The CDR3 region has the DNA TGTGCCAGCAGCTTACCGATGCAGGGGGGAAAAACTGAAGCTTTCTTT. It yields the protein CASSLPMQGGKTEAFF.

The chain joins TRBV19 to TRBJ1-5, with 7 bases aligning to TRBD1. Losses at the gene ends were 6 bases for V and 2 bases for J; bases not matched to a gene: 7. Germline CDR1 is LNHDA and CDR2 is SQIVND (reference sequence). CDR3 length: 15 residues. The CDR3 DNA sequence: TGTGCCAGTAGCCTACAGGGGTTTGGCAATCAGCCCCAGCATTTT. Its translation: CASSLQGFGNQPQHF.

CDR3 residues: CASSLSWRLGEGGYTF. DNA for the CDR3: TGTGCCAGTAGTCTTTCTTGGAGACTAGGGGAAGGGGGCTACACCTTC. The chain carries TRBV19 and TRBJ1-2; a possible D gene is TRBD1 (5 bases). Germline lookup yields CDR1 LNHDA and CDR2 SQIVND (reference sequence). The CDR3 extends over 16 amino acids. V was trimmed by 5 bases and J by 8 bases, leaving 24 bases between them.

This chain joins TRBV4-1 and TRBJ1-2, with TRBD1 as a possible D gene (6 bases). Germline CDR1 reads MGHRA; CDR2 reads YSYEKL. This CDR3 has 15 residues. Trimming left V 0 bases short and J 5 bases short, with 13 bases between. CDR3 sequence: CASSQDQGRLYGYTF. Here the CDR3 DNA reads TGCGCCAGCAGCCAAGATCAGGGGCGCCTTTATGGCTACACCTTC.

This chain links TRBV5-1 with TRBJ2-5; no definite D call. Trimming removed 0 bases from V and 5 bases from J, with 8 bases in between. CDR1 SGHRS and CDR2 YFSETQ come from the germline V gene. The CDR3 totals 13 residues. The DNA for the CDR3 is TGCGCCAGCAGCTTGGCCTTCGGGGAGACCCAGTACTTC. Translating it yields CASSLAFGETQYF.

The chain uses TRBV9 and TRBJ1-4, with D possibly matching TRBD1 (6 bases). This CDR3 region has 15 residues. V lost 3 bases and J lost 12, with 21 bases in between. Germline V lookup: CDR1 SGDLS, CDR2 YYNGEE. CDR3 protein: CASSAGRGRQEELFF. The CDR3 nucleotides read TGTGCCAGCAGCGCGGGCAGGGGTCGCCAGGAGGAACTGTTTTTT.

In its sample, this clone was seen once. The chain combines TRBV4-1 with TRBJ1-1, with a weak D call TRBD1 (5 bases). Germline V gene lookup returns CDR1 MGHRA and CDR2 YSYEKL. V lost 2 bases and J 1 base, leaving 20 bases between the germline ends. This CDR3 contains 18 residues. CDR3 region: CASSQFPPPGTGNTEAFF. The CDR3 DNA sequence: TGCGCCAGCAGCCAATTCCCCCCACCCGGGACTGGGAACACTGAAGCTTTCTTT.

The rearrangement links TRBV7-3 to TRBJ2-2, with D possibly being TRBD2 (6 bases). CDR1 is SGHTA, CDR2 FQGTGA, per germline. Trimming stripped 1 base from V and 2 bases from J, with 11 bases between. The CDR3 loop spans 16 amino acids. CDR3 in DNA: TGTGCCAGCAGCTTAAATAGCGGAGCAAACACCGGGGAGCTGTTTTTT. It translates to CASSLNSGANTGELFF.

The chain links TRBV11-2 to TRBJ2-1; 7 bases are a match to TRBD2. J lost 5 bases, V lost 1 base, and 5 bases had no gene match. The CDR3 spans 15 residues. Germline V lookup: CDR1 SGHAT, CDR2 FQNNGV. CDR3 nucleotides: TGTGCCAGCAGCTTAGGCGGGAGTAACAACAATGAGCAGTTCTTC. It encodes CASSLGGSNNNEQFF.